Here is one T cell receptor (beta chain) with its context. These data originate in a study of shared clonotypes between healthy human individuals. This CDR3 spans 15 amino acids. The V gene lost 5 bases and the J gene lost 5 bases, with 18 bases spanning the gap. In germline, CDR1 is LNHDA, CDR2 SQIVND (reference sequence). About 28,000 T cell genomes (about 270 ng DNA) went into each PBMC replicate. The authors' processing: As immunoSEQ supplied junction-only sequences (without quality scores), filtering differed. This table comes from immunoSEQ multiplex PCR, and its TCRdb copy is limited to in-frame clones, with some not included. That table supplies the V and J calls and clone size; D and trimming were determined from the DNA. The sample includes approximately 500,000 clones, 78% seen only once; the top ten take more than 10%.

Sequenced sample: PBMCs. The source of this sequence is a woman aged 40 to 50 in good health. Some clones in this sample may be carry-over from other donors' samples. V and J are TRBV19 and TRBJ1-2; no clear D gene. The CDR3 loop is CASSAILFWQYGYTF. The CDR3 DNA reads TGTGCCAGTAGTGCTATTCTATTTTGGCAGTATGGCTACACCTTC. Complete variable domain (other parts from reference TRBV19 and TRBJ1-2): DGGITQSPKYLFRKEGQNVTLSCEQNLNHDAMYWYRQDPGQGLRLIYYSQIVNDFQKGDIAEGYSVSREKKESFPLTVTSAQKNPTAFYLCASSAILFWQYGYTFGSGTRLTVV.